This TCR beta chain emerged from a study of technical replicates of blood from a handful of donors. The CDR3 runs 15 residues. The V gene's germline CDR1 is MNHNS and CDR2 SASEGT. Trimming shortened V by 0 bases and J by 1 base, and 8 bases separated the two germline ends. Clones were read by immunoSEQ multiplex PCR, and TCRdb kept only the in-frame ones, dropping some. The sample has roughly 40,000 clones; around 96% are singletons. The gene calls are TRBV6-1 and TRBJ2-3, with D tentatively TRBD1 (5 bases). The material sequenced was T cells isolated from PBMCs. The sequence was obtained from a human donor in good health. The DNA for the CDR3 is TGTGCCAGCAGTGAAGCGGTCAGGGGCACAGATACGCAGTATTTT. Translating gives CASSEAVRGTDTQYF.